The clone carrying this T cell receptor (beta chain) has a single count. The antigen is unknown. The sample comes from a study of shared clonotypes between healthy human individuals. Positively selected for CCR7, the CD45RO-negative cells used as naive CD8 cells excluded terminally differentiated effector memory CD45RA+ cells. Broader study findings: Naive subsets typically showed greater estimated richness than memory subsets.

TCRdb's copy holds only in-frame clones and misses some; the assay was immunoSEQ multiplex PCR. This table holds about 2.1 million clones, around 93% found once. The sample taken for sequencing was naive CD8+ T cells from PBMCs. This receptor was identified in a man between 18 and 35 years old in good health. Some clones in this sample may be carry-over from other donors' samples.

CDR3 DNA: TGCGCCAGCAGCCAAGTGGCGGGGAAGGAGCAGGACGAGCAGTACTTC. It yields the protein CASSQVAGKEQDEQYF. V usage is TRBV4-1 and J usage is TRBJ2-7, with a tentative D call TRBD2 (6 bases). V lost 1 base, J lost 5 bases, and 18 bases lay in between. CDR3 size: 16 residues. The germline gives CDR1 MGHRA, CDR2 YSYEKL.